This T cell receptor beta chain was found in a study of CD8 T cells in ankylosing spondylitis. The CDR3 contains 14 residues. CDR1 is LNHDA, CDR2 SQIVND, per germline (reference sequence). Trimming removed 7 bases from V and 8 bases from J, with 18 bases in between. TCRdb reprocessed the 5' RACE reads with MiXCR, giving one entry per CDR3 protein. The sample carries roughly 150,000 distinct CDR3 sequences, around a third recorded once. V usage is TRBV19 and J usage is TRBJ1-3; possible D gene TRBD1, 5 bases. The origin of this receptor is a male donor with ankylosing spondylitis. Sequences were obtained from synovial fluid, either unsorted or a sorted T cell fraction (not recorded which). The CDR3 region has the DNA TGTGCCAGTATGGGCGCAGGGATCGCGGACACCATATATTTT. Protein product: CASMGAGIADTIYF.